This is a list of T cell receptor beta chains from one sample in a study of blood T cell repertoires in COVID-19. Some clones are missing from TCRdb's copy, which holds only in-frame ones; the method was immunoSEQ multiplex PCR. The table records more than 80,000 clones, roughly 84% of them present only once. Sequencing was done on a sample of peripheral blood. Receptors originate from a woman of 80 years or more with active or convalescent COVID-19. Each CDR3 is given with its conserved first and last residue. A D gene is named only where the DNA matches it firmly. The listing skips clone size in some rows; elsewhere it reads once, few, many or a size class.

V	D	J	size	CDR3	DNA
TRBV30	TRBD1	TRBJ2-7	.	CAWNRGYEQYF	TGTGCCTGGAACAGGGGCTACGAGCAGTACTTC
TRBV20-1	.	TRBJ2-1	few	CSASLARGFYNEQFF	TGCAGTGCTAGTTTGGCCAGGGGATTTTACAATGAGCAGTTCTTC
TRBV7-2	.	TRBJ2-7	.	CASSSAYEQYF	TGTGCCAGCAGCTCGGCCTACGAGCAGTACTTC
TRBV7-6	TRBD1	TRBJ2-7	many	CASSIGQGGPYEQYF	TGTGCCAGCAGCATAGGACAGGGCGGACCCTACGAGCAGTACTTC
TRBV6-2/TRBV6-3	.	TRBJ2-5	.	CASSPQETQYF	TGTGCCAGCAGTCCACAAGAGACCCAGTACTTC
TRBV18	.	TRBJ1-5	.	CASSPTDSNQPQHF	TGTGCCAGCTCACCGACAGATAGCAATCAGCCCCAGCATTTT
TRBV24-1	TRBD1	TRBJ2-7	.	CATSDPTRTGNDEQYF	TGTGCCACCAGTGATCCAACACGGACAGGGAACGACGAGCAGTACTTC
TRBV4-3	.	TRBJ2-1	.	CASSQDGGNYNEQFF	TGCGCCAGCAGCCAAGATGGCGGGAACTACAATGAGCAGTTCTTC
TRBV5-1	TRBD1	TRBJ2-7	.	CASRGQELTYEQYF	TGCGCCAGCAGGGGACAGGAACTTACCTACGAGCAGTACTTC
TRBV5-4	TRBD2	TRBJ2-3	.	CASNQLATDTQYF	TGTGCCAGCAACCAACTAGCGACAGATACGCAGTATTTT
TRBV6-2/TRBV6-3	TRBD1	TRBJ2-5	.	CASSYPPGQRTETQYF	TGTGCCAGCAGTTACCCCCCGGGACAGCGGACAGAGACCCAGTACTTC
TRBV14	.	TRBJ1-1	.	CASSQRQKPNTEAFF	TGTGCCAGCAGCCAGCGACAGAAACCGAACACTGAAGCTTTCTTT
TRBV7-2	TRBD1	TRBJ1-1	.	CASSVDRVTEAFF	TGTGCCAGCAGCGTGGACAGGGTCACTGAAGCTTTCTTT
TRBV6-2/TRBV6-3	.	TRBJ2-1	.	CASSRHWGAYNEQFF	TGTGCCAGCAGCCGACATTGGGGGGCCTACAATGAGCAGTTCTTC
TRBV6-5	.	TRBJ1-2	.	CASRRGRNYGYTF	TGTGCCAGTAGAAGAGGGCGTAACTATGGCTACACCTTC
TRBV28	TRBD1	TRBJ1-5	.	CASRTGGNEQSNQPQHF	TGTGCCAGCAGGACAGGGGGAAATGAACAGAGCAATCAGCCCCAGCATTTT